This TCR beta chain stems from a study of cytomegalovirus exposure and HLA in healthy donors. Study-level points and caveats: Overall, approximately 150 TCR beta chains were annotated as cytomegalovirus-associated. Confirmation was obtained in vitro that three CMV-associated chains are specific for CMV antigens. As was reported, the classifier diagnosed cytomegalovirus status with high specificity and sensitivity.

The protocol was immunoSEQ multiplex PCR, while the TCRdb copy is restricted to in-frame clones and leaves out a portion. The repertoire includes approximately 170,000 clones, 85% of them detected once, and about 16% sits in the top ten. Remarks on this clone: No antigen is known for it.

V shed 6 bases and J shed 7 bases, with 10 bases lying between them. Germline V gives CDR1 MNHEY, CDR2 SVGAGI. CDR3 length equals 13 residues. The rearrangement uses TRBV6-5 and TRBJ2-6; no clear D gene. Sequencing was carried out using PBMCs. The clonotype comes from a young man in good health and CMV-seropositive. The CDR3 spells CASSPSRANVLTF. The CDR3 DNA follows: TGTGCCAGCAGCCCCTCCCGTGCCAACGTCCTGACTTTC.